The clone carrying this T cell receptor beta chain was seen only a few times. Here immunoSEQ multiplex PCR was the method, and the copy in TCRdb shows in-frame clones only, minus some. This repertoire shows 90,000 to 150,000 clones, 85% found once; its top ten account for roughly 10%. The data were taken from a study of blood T cell repertoires in COVID-19. Study summary: Spain, Italy and the United States supplied samples that represented acute and convalescent COVID-19. Nucleic acid was either cDNA or gDNA, and it came from T cells, B-cell-depleted T cells, or PBMCs.

V lost 3 bases to trimming and J lost 6 bases; unmatched junction nucleotides: 4. Germline CDR1 is SQVTM and CDR2 is ANQGSEA. This CDR3 has 13 amino acids. Sequenced input: peripheral blood. This chain joins TRBV29-1 and TRBJ1-4, with 7 bases that match TRBD1. This sequence originates from a man older than 75 with acute or convalescent COVID-19. This CDR3 reads CSVDVQGDEKLFF. The DNA for the CDR3 is TGCAGCGTTGATGTGCAGGGGGATGAAAAACTGTTTTTT. Filled out from reference TRBV29-1 and TRBJ1-4, the complete variable domain reads SAVISQKPSRDICQRGTSLTIQCQVDSQVTMMFWYRQQPGQSLTLIATANQGSEATYESGFVIDKFPISRPNLTFSTLTVSNMSPEDSSIYLCSVDVQGDEKLFFGSGTQLSVL.